These T cell receptor beta chains were read from a single sample in a study of Ad26.COV2.S vaccination and SARS-CoV-2 variants. Sequencing used immunoSEQ multiplex PCR; TCRdb keeps in-frame clones, though not all of them. The sample has over 85,000 clones; roughly 75% are singletons. Specimen: peripheral blood, collected after recovery from COVID-19. All receptors come from a human donor who had recovered from COVID-19. The CDR3 runs from the conserved cysteine through the conserved F or W. D genes are given only for firm matches. Not all rows give a size; the values are once, few, many and, for expanded clones, a class.

TRBJ2-1 . TRBV30 . CAWSTTSTRYNEQFF TGTGCCTGGAGTACCACTAGCACCCGTTACAATGAGCAGTTCTTC
TRBJ1-1 TRBD1 TRBV2 few CASRPGQGSDTEAFF TGTGCCAGCAGGCCGGGACAGGGGTCAGACACTGAAGCTTTCTTT
TRBJ2-5 . TRBV4-3 . CASSQDRDVETQYF TGCGCCAGCAGCCAAGACAGGGATGTAGAGACCCAGTACTTC
TRBJ2-1 TRBD1 TRBV5-1 . CASSSTGTGFNEQFF TGCGCCAGCAGCTCCACCGGGACAGGGTTCAATGAGCAGTTCTTC
TRBJ1-3 . TRBV11-2 . CASSLGGSGNTIYF TGTGCCAGCAGCTTGGGCGGCTCTGGAAACACCATATATTTT
TRBJ1-1 . TRBV5-4 . CASRGELLNTEAFF TGTGCCAGCAGAGGAGAGCTATTGAACACTGAAGCTTTCTTT
TRBJ1-1 . TRBV5-1 few CASSLKGTGDMVF TGCGCCAGCAGCTTGAAAGGGACGGGCGATATGGTCTTT
TRBJ2-2 TRBD2 TRBV4-2 once CASSQPAGLAGTGELFF TGTGCCAGCAGCCAACCGGCGGGACTAGCGGGGACCGGGGAGCTGTTTTTT
TRBJ1-6 . TRBV3-1/TRBV3-2 . CASSWGSSYNSPLHF TGTGCCAGCAGCTGGGGGAGCTCCTATAATTCACCCCTCCACTTT
TRBJ2-5 TRBD2 TRBV9 . CASSVDGAGGETQYF TGTGCCAGCAGCGTAGATGGAGCGGGGGGGGAGACCCAGTACTTC
TRBJ2-3 . TRBV7-7 . CASSPTLANTDTQYF TGTGCCAGCAGCCCGACACTAGCAAACACAGATACGCAGTATTTT
TRBJ1-4 . TRBV28 medium-sized CASSFWGNEKLFF TGTGCCAGCAGTTTTTGGGGGAATGAAAAACTGTTTTTT
TRBJ2-1 . TRBV18 . CASSPQWGSHNEQFF TGTGCCAGCTCACCACAATGGGGCTCGCACAATGAGCAGTTCTTC
TRBJ2-3 TRBD1 TRBV9 . CASSPRQGWTDTQYF TGTGCCAGCAGCCCCCGACAGGGTTGGACAGATACGCAGTATTTT
TRBJ2-3 . TRBV3-1/TRBV3-2 once CASSQVPQEGTDTQYF TGTGCCAGCAGCCAAGTTCCGCAGGAGGGGACAGATACGCAGTATTTT
TRBJ1-2 . TRBV3-1/TRBV3-2 . CASSQGGTNYGYTF TGTGCCAGCAGCCAAGGCGGGACCAACTATGGCTACACCTTC
TRBJ1-2 . TRBV2 . CASTPDGVEGGYTF TGTGCCAGCACCCCCGACGGGGTTGAGGGTGGCTACACCTTC
TRBJ1-2 TRBD1 TRBV3-1/TRBV3-2 once CASSPGTAVLSYTF TGTGCCAGCAGCCCCGGGACAGCAGTATTGAGCTACACCTTC
TRBJ2-2 . TRBV7-7 . CASSLRERGNTGELFF TGTGCCAGCAGCTTACGAGAAAGAGGGAACACCGGGGAGCTGTTTTTT
TRBJ1-1 . TRBV3-1/TRBV3-2 . CASRRTGLQNTEAFF TGTGCCAGCAGGCGCACAGGGCTACAGAACACTGAAGCTTTCTTT
TRBJ1-6 . TRBV4-3 many CASSQGRQVGSPLHF TGCGCCAGCAGCCAAGGACGGCAGGTTGGATCACCCCTCCACTTT
TRBJ1-5 . TRBV15 . CATSIVKGGDQPQHF TGTGCCACCAGCATCGTTAAGGGTGGGGATCAGCCCCAGCATTTT
TRBJ1-6 . TRBV10-3 . CAISESGGSGSPLHF TGTGCCATCAGTGAGTCAGGAGGGTCCGGCTCACCCCTCCACTTT
TRBJ2-3 . TRBV7-9 . CASSSTVHEGTDTQYF TGTGCCAGCAGTTCTACAGTCCACGAAGGGACAGATACGCAGTATTTT
TRBJ1-1 . TRBV6-5 . CASTRGGWFEAFF TGTGCCAGCACGCGGGGAGGATGGTTTGAAGCTTTCTTT
TRBJ2-3 . TRBV30 once CAWRNIGQETDTQYF TGTGCCTGGAGAAATATAGGGCAGGAGACAGATACGCAGTATTTT
TRBJ1-5 . TRBV4-3 . CASSRRYGSQPQHF TGCGCCAGCAGCCGGAGATACGGGAGTCAGCCCCAGCATTTT
TRBJ2-1 . TRBV20-1 few CSGWWNNEQFF TGCAGTGGATGGTGGAACAATGAGCAGTTCTTC
TRBJ2-5 TRBD2 TRBV7-2 . CASSLGGGQETQYF TGTGCCAGCAGCTTGGGCGGGGGCCAAGAGACCCAGTACTTC
TRBJ1-1 TRBD1 TRBV11-2 . CASSFHTQGRTEAFF TGTGCCAGCAGCTTTCATACACAGGGGAGGACTGAAGCTTTCTTT
TRBJ1-1 . TRBV27 . CASSSRFSGAFF TGTGCCAGCAGTAGCCGGTTCTCGGGAGCTTTCTTT
TRBJ2-2 . TRBV29-1 . CSVTSGTNSNTGELFF TGCAGCGTTACCTCCGGGACCAATTCGAACACCGGGGAGCTGTTTTTT